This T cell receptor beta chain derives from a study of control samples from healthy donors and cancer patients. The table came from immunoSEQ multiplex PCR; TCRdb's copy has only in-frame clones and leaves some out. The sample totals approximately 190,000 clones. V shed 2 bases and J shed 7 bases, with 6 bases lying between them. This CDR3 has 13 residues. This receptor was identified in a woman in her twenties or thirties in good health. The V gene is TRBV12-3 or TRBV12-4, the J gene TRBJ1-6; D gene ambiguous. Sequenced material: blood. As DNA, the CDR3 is TGTGCCAGCAGTTTATTGGAAAATTCACCCCTCCACTTT. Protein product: CASSLLENSPLHF.